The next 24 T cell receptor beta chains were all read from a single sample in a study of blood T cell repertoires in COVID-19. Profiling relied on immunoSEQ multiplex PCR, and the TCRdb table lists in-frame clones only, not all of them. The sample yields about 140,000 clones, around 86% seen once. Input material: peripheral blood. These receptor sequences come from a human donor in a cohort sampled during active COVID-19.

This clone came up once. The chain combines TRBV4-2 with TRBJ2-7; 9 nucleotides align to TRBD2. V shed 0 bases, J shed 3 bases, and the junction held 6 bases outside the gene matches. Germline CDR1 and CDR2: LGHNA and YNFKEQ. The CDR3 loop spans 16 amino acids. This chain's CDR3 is CASSQDLASGIYEQYF. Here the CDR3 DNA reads TGTGCCAGCAGCCAAGATCTAGCTAGCGGGATCTACGAGCAGTACTTC.

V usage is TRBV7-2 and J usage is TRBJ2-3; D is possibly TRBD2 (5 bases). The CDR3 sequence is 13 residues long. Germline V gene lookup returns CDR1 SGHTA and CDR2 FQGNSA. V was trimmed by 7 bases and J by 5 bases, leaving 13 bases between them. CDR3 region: CASNIRGLDTQYF. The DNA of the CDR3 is TGTGCCAGCAACATACGAGGACTAGATACGCAGTATTTT. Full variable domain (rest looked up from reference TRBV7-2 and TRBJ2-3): GAGVSQSPSNKVTEKGKDVELRCDPISGHTALYWYRQSLGQGLEFLIYFQGNSAPDKSGLPSDRFSAERTGGSVSTLTIQRTQQEDSAVYLCASNIRGLDTQYFGPGTRLTVL.

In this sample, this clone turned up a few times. CDR3 protein: CASSPGGTETQYF. CDR3 bases: TGTGCCAGCAGCCCAGGGGGCACGGAGACCCAGTACTTC. This rearrangement joins TRBV28 to TRBJ2-5, with 8 positions matching TRBD1. Trimming cost V 6 bases and J 5 bases; bases outside gene matches: 5. CDR3 size: 13 residues. Germline lookup yields CDR1 MDHEN and CDR2 SYDVKM.

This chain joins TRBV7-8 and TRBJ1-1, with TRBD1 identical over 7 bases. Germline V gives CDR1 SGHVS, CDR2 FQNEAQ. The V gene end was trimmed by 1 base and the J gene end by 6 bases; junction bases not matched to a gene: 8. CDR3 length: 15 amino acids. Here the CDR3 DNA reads TGTGCCAGCAGCTTAGGGACAGGCCATTTGCCTGAAGCTTTCTTT. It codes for CASSLGTGHLPEAFF.

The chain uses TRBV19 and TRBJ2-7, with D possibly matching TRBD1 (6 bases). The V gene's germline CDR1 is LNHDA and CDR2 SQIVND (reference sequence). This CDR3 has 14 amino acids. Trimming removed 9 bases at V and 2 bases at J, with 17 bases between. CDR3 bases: TGTGCCAGGAGAGTCCGGGACATACCCTACGAGCAGTACTTC. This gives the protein CARRVRDIPYEQYF.

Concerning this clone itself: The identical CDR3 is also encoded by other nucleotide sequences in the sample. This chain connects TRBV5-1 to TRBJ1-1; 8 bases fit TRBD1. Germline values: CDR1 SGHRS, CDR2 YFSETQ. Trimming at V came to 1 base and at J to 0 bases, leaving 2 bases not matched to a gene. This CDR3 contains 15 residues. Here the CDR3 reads CASSLRTGMNTEAFF. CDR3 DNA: TGCGCCAGCAGCTTGAGGACAGGGATGAACACTGAAGCTTTCTTT. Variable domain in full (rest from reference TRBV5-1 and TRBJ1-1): KAGVTQTPRYLIKTRGQQVTLSCSPISGHRSVSWYQQTPGQGLQFLFEYFSETQRNKGNFPGRFSGRQFSNSRSEMNVSTLELGDSALYLCASSLRTGMNTEAFFGQGTRLTVV.

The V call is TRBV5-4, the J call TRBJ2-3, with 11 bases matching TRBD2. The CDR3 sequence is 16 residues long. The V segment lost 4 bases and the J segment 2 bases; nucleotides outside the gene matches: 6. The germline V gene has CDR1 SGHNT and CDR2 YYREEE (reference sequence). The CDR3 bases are TGTGCCAGCAGCCCGGGACTAGCGGAGAACACAGATACGCAGTATTTT. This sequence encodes CASSPGLAENTDTQYF.

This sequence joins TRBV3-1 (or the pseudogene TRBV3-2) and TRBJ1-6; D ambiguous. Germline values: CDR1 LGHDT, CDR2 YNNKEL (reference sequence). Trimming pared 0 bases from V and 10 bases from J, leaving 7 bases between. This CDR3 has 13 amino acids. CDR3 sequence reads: CASSQDGRSPLHF. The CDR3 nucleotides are TGTGCCAGCAGCCAAGATGGGAGGTCACCCCTCCACTTT.

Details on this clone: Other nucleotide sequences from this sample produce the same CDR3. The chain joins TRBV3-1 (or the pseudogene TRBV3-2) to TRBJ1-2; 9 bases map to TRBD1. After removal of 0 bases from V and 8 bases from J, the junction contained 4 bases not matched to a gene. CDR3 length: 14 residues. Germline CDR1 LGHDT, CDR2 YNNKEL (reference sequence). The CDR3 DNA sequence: TGTGCCAGCAGCCAAGACGGGACAGGGTCAGGCTACACCTTC. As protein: CASSQDGTGSGYTF.

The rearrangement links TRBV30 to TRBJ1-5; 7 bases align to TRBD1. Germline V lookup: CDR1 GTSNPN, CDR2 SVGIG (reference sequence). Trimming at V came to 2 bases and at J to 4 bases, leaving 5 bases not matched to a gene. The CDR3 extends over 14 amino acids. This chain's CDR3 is CAWSIGTENQPQHF. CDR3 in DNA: TGTGCCTGGAGTATCGGGACAGAGAATCAGCCCCAGCATTTT.

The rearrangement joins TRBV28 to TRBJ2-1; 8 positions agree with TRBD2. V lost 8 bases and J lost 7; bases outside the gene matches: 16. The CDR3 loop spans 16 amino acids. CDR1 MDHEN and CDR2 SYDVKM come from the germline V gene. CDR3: CASRGRPGRARNEQFF. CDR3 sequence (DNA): TGTGCCAGCCGGGGGAGGCCCGGGAGGGCCCGGAATGAGCAGTTCTTC.

CDR3 amino acids: CASRSAGGGPDTQYF. Here the CDR3 DNA reads TGTGCCAGCAGGTCTGCGGGAGGGGGGCCAGATACGCAGTATTTT. The genes are TRBV7-2 and TRBJ2-3; TRBD2 matches at 9 bases. This CDR3 comprises 15 residues. Germline-derived CDR1 and CDR2 are SGHTA and FQGNSA. V lost 6 bases and J lost 4; bases outside the gene matches: 8.

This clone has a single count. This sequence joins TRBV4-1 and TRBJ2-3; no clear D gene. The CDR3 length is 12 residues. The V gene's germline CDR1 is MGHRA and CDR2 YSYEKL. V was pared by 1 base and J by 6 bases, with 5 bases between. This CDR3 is CASSQAGDTQYF. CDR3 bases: TGCGCCAGCAGCCAAGCAGGCGATACGCAGTATTTT.

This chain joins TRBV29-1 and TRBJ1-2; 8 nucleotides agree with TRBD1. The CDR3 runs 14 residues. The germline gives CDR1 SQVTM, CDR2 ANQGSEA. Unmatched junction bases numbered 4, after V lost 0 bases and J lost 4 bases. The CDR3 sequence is CSVEDLDRGYGYTF. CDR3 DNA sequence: TGCAGCGTTGAAGATCTTGACAGGGGCTATGGCTACACCTTC.

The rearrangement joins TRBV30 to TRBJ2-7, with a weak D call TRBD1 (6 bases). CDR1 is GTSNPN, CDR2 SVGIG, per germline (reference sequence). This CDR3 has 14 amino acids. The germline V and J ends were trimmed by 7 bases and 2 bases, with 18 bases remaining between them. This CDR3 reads CAYSTGFQTYEQYF. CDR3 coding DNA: TGTGCCTACTCAACAGGGTTCCAAACCTACGAGCAGTACTTC.

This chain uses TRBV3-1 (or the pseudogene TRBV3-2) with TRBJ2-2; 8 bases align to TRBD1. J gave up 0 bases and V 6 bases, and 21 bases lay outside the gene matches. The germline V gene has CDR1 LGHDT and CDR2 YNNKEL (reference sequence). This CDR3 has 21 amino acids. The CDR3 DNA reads TGTGCCAGCAGTCGAAAGCTTCTGGTCGGACAGGGTTTTACGAACACCGGGGAGCTGTTTTTT. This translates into CASSRKLLVGQGFTNTGELFF.

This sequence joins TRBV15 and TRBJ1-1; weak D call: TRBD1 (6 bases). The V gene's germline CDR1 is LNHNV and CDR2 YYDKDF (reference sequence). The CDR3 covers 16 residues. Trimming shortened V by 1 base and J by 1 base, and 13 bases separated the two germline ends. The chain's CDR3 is CATSRAGARTNTEAFF. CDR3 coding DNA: TGTGCCACCAGCAGAGCAGGGGCCAGAACGAACACTGAAGCTTTCTTT.

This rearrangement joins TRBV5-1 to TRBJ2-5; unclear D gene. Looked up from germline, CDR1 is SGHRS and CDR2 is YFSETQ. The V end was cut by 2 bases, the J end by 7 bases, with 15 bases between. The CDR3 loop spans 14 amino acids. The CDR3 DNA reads TGCGCCAGCAGCTTCGATAAGGCACGCGGGACCCAGTACTTC. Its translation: CASSFDKARGTQYF.

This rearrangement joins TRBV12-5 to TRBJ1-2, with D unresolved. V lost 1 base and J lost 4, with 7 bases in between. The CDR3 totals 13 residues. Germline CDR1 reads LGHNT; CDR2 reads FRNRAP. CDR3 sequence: CASGLEAFYGYTF. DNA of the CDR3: TGTGCTAGTGGTTTGGAAGCATTCTATGGCTACACCTTC.

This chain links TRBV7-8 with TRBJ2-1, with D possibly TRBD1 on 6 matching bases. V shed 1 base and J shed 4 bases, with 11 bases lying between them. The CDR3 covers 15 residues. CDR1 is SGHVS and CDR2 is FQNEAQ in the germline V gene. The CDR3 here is CASSLGTGSYNEQFF. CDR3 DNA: TGTGCCAGCAGCTTAGGAACAGGGTCATACAATGAGCAGTTCTTC.

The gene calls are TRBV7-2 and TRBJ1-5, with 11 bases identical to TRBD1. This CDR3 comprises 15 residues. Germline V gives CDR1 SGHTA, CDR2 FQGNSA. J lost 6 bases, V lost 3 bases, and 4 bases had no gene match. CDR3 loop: CASSFWTGGSQPQHF. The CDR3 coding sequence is TGTGCCAGCAGCTTTTGGACAGGGGGCAGTCAGCCCCAGCATTTT.

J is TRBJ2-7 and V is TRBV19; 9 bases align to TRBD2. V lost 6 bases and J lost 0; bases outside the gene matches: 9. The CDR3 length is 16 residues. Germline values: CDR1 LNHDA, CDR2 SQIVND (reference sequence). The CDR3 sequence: CASSTLGREGSYEQYF. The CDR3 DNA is TGTGCCAGTAGCACCCTGGGGCGGGAGGGCTCCTACGAGCAGTACTTC.

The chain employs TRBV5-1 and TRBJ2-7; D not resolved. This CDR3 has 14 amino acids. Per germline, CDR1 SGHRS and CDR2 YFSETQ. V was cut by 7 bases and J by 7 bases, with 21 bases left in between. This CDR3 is CASEPPNWPGEQYF. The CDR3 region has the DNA TGCGCCAGCGAGCCCCCTAACTGGCCCGGGGAGCAGTACTTC.

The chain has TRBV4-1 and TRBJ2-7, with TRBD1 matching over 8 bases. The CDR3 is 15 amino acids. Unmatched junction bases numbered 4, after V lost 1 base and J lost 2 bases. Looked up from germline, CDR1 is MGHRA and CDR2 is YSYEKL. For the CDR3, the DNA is TGCGCCAGCAGCCAAGTTATCAGGGGGCCCTACGAGCAGTACTTC. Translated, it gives CASSQVIRGPYEQYF.